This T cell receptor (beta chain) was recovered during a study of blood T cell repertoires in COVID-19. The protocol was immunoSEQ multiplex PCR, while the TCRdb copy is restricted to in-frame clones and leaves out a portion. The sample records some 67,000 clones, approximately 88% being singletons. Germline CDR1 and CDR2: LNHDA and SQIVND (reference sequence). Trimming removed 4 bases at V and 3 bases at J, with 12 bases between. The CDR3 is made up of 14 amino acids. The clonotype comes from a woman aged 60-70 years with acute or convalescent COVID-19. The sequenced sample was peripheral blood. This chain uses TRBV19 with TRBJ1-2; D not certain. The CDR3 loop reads CASSSVLLDYGYTF. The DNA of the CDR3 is TGTGCCAGTAGTAGCGTGCTACTCGACTATGGCTACACCTTC.